This TCR beta chain is drawn from a study of response to subunit inactivated influenza vaccine. The CDR3 has 13 amino acids. Germline CDR1 and CDR2: DFQATT and SNEGSKA (reference sequence). The ends were cut back, 3 bases at V and 0 bases at J, with 8 bases in the middle. This clonotype was observed a handful of times. MiXCR, applied by TCRdb to the RT-PCR reads, yields one record per CDR3 protein. The sample holds about 570,000 distinct CDR3 sequences, about 11% seen once. This same sample was also part of a study on T cells expressing NK-cell markers. That study reports: TCR beta cDNA was made by 5'RACE template switching with UMIs.

The chain uses TRBV20-1 and TRBJ1-1, with D unresolved. The clonotype was recovered from a man aged 45 to 65 who received an inactivated influenza vaccine. The specimen was PBMCs from blood, collected on the day of vaccination. In DNA, the CDR3 is TGCAGTGCTAGTAAGGCAGTGAACACTGAAGCTTTCTTT. This codes for CSASKAVNTEAFF.